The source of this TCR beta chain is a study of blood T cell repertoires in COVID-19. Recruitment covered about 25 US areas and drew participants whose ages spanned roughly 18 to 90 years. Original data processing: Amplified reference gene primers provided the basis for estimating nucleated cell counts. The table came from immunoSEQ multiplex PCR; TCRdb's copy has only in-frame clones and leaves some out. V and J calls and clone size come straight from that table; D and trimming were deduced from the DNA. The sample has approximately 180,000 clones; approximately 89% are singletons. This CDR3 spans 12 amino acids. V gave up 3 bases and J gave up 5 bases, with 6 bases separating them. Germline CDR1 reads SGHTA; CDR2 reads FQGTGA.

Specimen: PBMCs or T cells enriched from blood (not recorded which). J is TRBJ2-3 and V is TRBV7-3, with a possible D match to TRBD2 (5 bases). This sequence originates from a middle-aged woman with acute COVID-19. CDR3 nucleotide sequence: TGTGCCAGCAGCTTCGAGGGAGATACGCAGTATTTT. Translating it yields CASSFEGDTQYF.